These T cell receptor beta chains were read from a single sample in a study of beta chain features in type 1 diabetes. This table comes from immunoSEQ multiplex PCR, and its TCRdb copy is limited to in-frame clones, with some not included. Among 35,000 to 50,000 clones listed, approximately 51% were seen once. Input material: stem cell memory CD4+ T cells from blood. The receptors here all came from a woman in her 30s in good health. Both conserved end residues are part of each CDR3. Fields, in order: J gene, clone size, V gene, D gene, CDR3 DNA, CDR3 protein. A D gene is named only where the DNA matches it firmly. The size field is filled for only some rows; it gives once, few, many or a size class.

j_call: TRBJ2-7; clone_size: few; v_call: TRBV9; d_call: NA; cdr3_nt: TGTGCCAGCAGCCGCGACGGGTACGAGCAGTACTTC; cdr3_aa: CASSRDGYEQYF
j_call: TRBJ2-1; clone_size: NA; v_call: TRBV27; d_call: TRBD2; cdr3_nt: TGTGCCAGCAGTCGTTGGGGACTAGCGGGAGGGAATGAGCAGTTCTTC; cdr3_aa: CASSRWGLAGGNEQFF
j_call: TRBJ2-2; clone_size: NA; v_call: TRBV14; d_call: TRBD2; cdr3_nt: TGTGCCAGCAGCCAACGGACTAGCGGTTACACCGGGGAGCTGTTTTTT; cdr3_aa: CASSQRTSGYTGELFF
j_call: TRBJ2-6; clone_size: NA; v_call: TRBV27; d_call: TRBD2; cdr3_nt: TGTGCCAGCAGTTTAAGGCGGGAGCCCGACGTCGGGGGGGCCAACGTCCTGACTTTC; cdr3_aa: CASSLRREPDVGGANVLTF
j_call: TRBJ1-2; clone_size: few; v_call: TRBV28; d_call: NA; cdr3_nt: TGTGCCAGCAGTTTTGCGGCTAGGAAATGGTATGGCTACACCTTC; cdr3_aa: CASSFAARKWYGYTF
j_call: TRBJ2-7; clone_size: NA; v_call: TRBV19; d_call: NA; cdr3_nt: TGTGCCAGTAGTATCTTGGCAGGGGAAGGGGAGCAGTACTTC; cdr3_aa: CASSILAGEGEQYF
j_call: TRBJ1-4; clone_size: NA; v_call: TRBV28; d_call: NA; cdr3_nt: TGTGCCAGCAGTTACTCGGGGGCAACTAATGAAAAACTGTTTTTT; cdr3_aa: CASSYSGATNEKLFF
j_call: TRBJ2-3; clone_size: NA; v_call: TRBV28; d_call: TRBD2; cdr3_nt: TGTGCCAGCTTTCCGGGAGGGCCTAAAGATACGCAGTATTTT; cdr3_aa: CASFPGGPKDTQYF
j_call: TRBJ2-7; clone_size: NA; v_call: TRBV7-8; d_call: TRBD2; cdr3_nt: TGTGCCAGCAGCTCGGGACTAGCGGGAGCTCTGTACTTC; cdr3_aa: CASSSGLAGALYF
j_call: TRBJ1-4; clone_size: few; v_call: TRBV7-9; d_call: NA; cdr3_nt: TGTGCCAGCAGCATTTCGGGGGGCCCCATAACTAATGAAAAACTGTTTTTT; cdr3_aa: CASSISGGPITNEKLFF
j_call: TRBJ1-1; clone_size: NA; v_call: TRBV10-3; d_call: NA; cdr3_nt: TGTGCCATCAGTAACGAGGGGGACACTGAAGCTTTCTTT; cdr3_aa: CAISNEGDTEAFF
j_call: TRBJ1-5; clone_size: NA; v_call: TRBV28; d_call: TRBD1; cdr3_nt: TGTGCCAGCAGTGGATCCGGGACAGGGGATCAGCCCCAGCATTTT; cdr3_aa: CASSGSGTGDQPQHF
j_call: TRBJ2-1; clone_size: few; v_call: TRBV9; d_call: NA; cdr3_nt: TGTGCCAGCAGCCCTAGGAACCTATACGAGCAGTTCTTC; cdr3_aa: CASSPRNLYEQFF
j_call: TRBJ1-1; clone_size: NA; v_call: TRBV7-8; d_call: NA; cdr3_nt: TGTGCCAGCAGCCCGAACAGGGTGATGAACACTGAAGCTTTCTTT; cdr3_aa: CASSPNRVMNTEAFF
j_call: TRBJ2-7; clone_size: NA; v_call: TRBV27; d_call: TRBD2; cdr3_nt: TGTGCCAGCAGTTTTCTAGCGGGAGGGGACGAGCAGTACTTC; cdr3_aa: CASSFLAGGDEQYF
j_call: TRBJ2-4; clone_size: NA; v_call: TRBV10-3; d_call: TRBD2; cdr3_nt: TGTGCCATCAGTCCTAGCGGATCCTTTACCAAAAACATTCAGTACTTC; cdr3_aa: CAISPSGSFTKNIQYF
j_call: TRBJ1-1; clone_size: NA; v_call: TRBV28; d_call: NA; cdr3_nt: TGTGCCAGCAAGGTGGAGGGGTCCACTGAAGCTTTCTTT; cdr3_aa: CASKVEGSTEAFF
j_call: TRBJ1-1; clone_size: NA; v_call: TRBV7-2; d_call: NA; cdr3_nt: TGTGCCAGCAGCTACGGGGGAGGCACTGAAGCTTTCTTT; cdr3_aa: CASSYGGGTEAFF
j_call: TRBJ2-7; clone_size: NA; v_call: TRBV15; d_call: TRBD1; cdr3_nt: TGTGCCACCAGCAGGGACGGACAGGGGCCCTACGAGCAGTACTTC; cdr3_aa: CATSRDGQGPYEQYF
j_call: TRBJ2-3; clone_size: NA; v_call: TRBV29-1; d_call: TRBD1; cdr3_nt: TGCAGCGTTGAAAAAGGGGGCTCAGATACGCAGTATTTT; cdr3_aa: CSVEKGGSDTQYF
j_call: TRBJ1-5; clone_size: NA; v_call: TRBV28; d_call: NA; cdr3_nt: TGTGCCAGCAGGCTCCAACAGGGCTACAATCAGCCCCAGCATTTT; cdr3_aa: CASRLQQGYNQPQHF
j_call: TRBJ2-1; clone_size: NA; v_call: TRBV4-2; d_call: NA; cdr3_nt: TGTGCCAGCAGCCAAGATCAAAAGCGGAGCTACAATGAGCAGTTCTTC; cdr3_aa: CASSQDQKRSYNEQFF
j_call: TRBJ1-2; clone_size: NA; v_call: TRBV7-2; d_call: NA; cdr3_nt: TGTGCCAGCAGCTCCTCATCAGGGATAGTTGGCTATGGCTACACCTTC; cdr3_aa: CASSSSSGIVGYGYTF
j_call: TRBJ2-1; clone_size: NA; v_call: TRBV11-3; d_call: TRBD2; cdr3_nt: TGTGCCAGCAGCTTGGATAGCGGGAGGGTAAACAATGAGCAGTTCTTC; cdr3_aa: CASSLDSGRVNNEQFF
j_call: TRBJ2-1; clone_size: NA; v_call: TRBV25-1; d_call: TRBD1; cdr3_nt: TGTGCCAGCAGTGAATACGTGGGACAGGGCAACAATGAGCAGTTCTTC; cdr3_aa: CASSEYVGQGNNEQFF
j_call: TRBJ2-7; clone_size: NA; v_call: TRBV18; d_call: NA; cdr3_nt: TGTGCCAGCTCACCCAGGCGGGATTACGAGCAGTACTTC; cdr3_aa: CASSPRRDYEQYF
j_call: TRBJ2-7; clone_size: NA; v_call: TRBV5-1; d_call: NA; cdr3_nt: TGCGCCAGCAGCTTGGCCGAGGTAGGTCCCACGGAGCAGTACTTC; cdr3_aa: CASSLAEVGPTEQYF
j_call: TRBJ2-6; clone_size: NA; v_call: TRBV7-2; d_call: TRBD2; cdr3_nt: TGTGCCAACGGACTAGCGGAGACGTCTGGGGCCAACGTCCTGACTTTC; cdr3_aa: CANGLAETSGANVLTF
j_call: TRBJ1-5; clone_size: NA; v_call: TRBV18; d_call: NA; cdr3_nt: TGTGCCAGCTCACCGCGGGGTTCGGGGAGCAATCAGCCCCAGCATTTT; cdr3_aa: CASSPRGSGSNQPQHF
j_call: TRBJ2-5; clone_size: few; v_call: TRBV10-3; d_call: TRBD2; cdr3_nt: TGTGCCATCAGTGAATTAGCGGGAAGAGAGACCCAGTACTTC; cdr3_aa: CAISELAGRETQYF
j_call: TRBJ1-5; clone_size: NA; v_call: TRBV30; d_call: NA; cdr3_nt: TGTGCCTGGAGTGTCTCAGGGCTCGCGAATCAGCCCCAGCATTTT; cdr3_aa: CAWSVSGLANQPQHF
j_call: TRBJ1-4; clone_size: NA; v_call: TRBV6-6; d_call: NA; cdr3_nt: TGTGCCAGCAGTTCGCCTTTTACAGGGTCTAATGAAAAACTGTTTTTT; cdr3_aa: CASSSPFTGSNEKLFF
j_call: TRBJ1-2; clone_size: NA; v_call: TRBV9; d_call: NA; cdr3_nt: TGTGCCAGCAGCGTAGTTGAGGGTCTCTACACCTTC; cdr3_aa: CASSVVEGLYTF
j_call: TRBJ2-5; clone_size: few; v_call: TRBV5-5; d_call: NA; cdr3_nt: TGTGCCAGCAGCTTGCCCCATCGGGAGACCCAGTACTTC; cdr3_aa: CASSLPHRETQYF
j_call: TRBJ1-1; clone_size: NA; v_call: TRBV7-6; d_call: TRBD1; cdr3_nt: TGTGCCAGCATCAAGGGGGCCAGGGGGACTGAAGCTTTCTTT; cdr3_aa: CASIKGARGTEAFF
j_call: TRBJ2-1; clone_size: NA; v_call: TRBV6-1; d_call: TRBD2; cdr3_nt: TGTGCCAGCAGTGTGCTACTAGCGGGAGCTTACAATGAGCAGTTCTTC; cdr3_aa: CASSVLLAGAYNEQFF
j_call: TRBJ2-5; clone_size: few; v_call: TRBV19; d_call: NA; cdr3_nt: TGTGCCACCTCGGTTGGAGGGCAAGAGACCCAGTACTTC; cdr3_aa: CATSVGGQETQYF
j_call: TRBJ1-1; clone_size: once; v_call: TRBV30; d_call: NA; cdr3_nt: TGTGCCTGGACGGCGGACAAAAACACTGAAGCTTTCTTT; cdr3_aa: CAWTADKNTEAFF
j_call: TRBJ2-7; clone_size: few; v_call: TRBV20-1; d_call: NA; cdr3_nt: TGCAGTCCCGACTCGGCCTACGAGCAGTACTTC; cdr3_aa: CSPDSAYEQYF
j_call: TRBJ2-6; clone_size: NA; v_call: TRBV6-1; d_call: NA; cdr3_nt: TGTGCCAGCAGTGAGGGCCCTACCCCTGGGGCCAACGTCCTGACTTTC; cdr3_aa: CASSEGPTPGANVLTF
j_call: TRBJ2-3; clone_size: NA; v_call: TRBV19; d_call: NA; cdr3_nt: TGTGCCAGTAGTATAGGAGGTAGCTCGGATACGCAGTATTTT; cdr3_aa: CASSIGGSSDTQYF
j_call: TRBJ1-2; clone_size: once; v_call: TRBV18; d_call: TRBD1; cdr3_nt: TGTGCCAGCTCACCACCGGAAGGACAGGGATATGGCTACACCTTC; cdr3_aa: CASSPPEGQGYGYTF
j_call: TRBJ2-7; clone_size: NA; v_call: TRBV30; d_call: NA; cdr3_nt: TGTGCCTGGAGTGTAGCGTACGAGCAGTACTTC; cdr3_aa: CAWSVAYEQYF
j_call: TRBJ2-7; clone_size: NA; v_call: TRBV15; d_call: NA; cdr3_nt: TGTGCCACCAGCAGAGTCGGGGACGAGCAGTACTTC; cdr3_aa: CATSRVGDEQYF
j_call: TRBJ2-1; clone_size: NA; v_call: TRBV7-2; d_call: NA; cdr3_nt: TGTGCCAGCAGCTTAGCCACTTTGGAGCAGTTCTTC; cdr3_aa: CASSLATLEQFF
j_call: TRBJ2-2; clone_size: NA; v_call: TRBV7-2; d_call: TRBD2; cdr3_nt: TGTGCCAGCAGCTTAGCGGGGGGGAGCACCGGGGAGCTGTTTTTT; cdr3_aa: CASSLAGGSTGELFF
j_call: TRBJ2-3; clone_size: NA; v_call: TRBV5-6; d_call: TRBD2; cdr3_nt: TGTGCCAGCAGCTCCCCCCAGCTAGCGGGTTTCACAGATACGCAGTATTTT; cdr3_aa: CASSSPQLAGFTDTQYF
j_call: TRBJ2-1; clone_size: NA; v_call: TRBV27; d_call: TRBD2; cdr3_nt: TGTGCCAGCAGAGGACTAGCGGAGAAGTACAATGAGCAGTTCTTC; cdr3_aa: CASRGLAEKYNEQFF
j_call: TRBJ1-4; clone_size: NA; v_call: TRBV18; d_call: NA; cdr3_nt: TGTGCCAGCTCACCACCTTCGACAGCAACTAATGAAAAACTGTTTTTT; cdr3_aa: CASSPPSTATNEKLFF
j_call: TRBJ2-1; clone_size: NA; v_call: TRBV27; d_call: NA; cdr3_nt: TGTGCCAGCAGTTTATCGGCCCGAAGAAGTAATGAGCAGTTCTTC; cdr3_aa: CASSLSARRSNEQFF
j_call: TRBJ2-1; clone_size: NA; v_call: TRBV15; d_call: TRBD1; cdr3_nt: TGTGCCACCAGCAGAGATGCAGGGGGTAACTACAATGAGCAGTTCTTC; cdr3_aa: CATSRDAGGNYNEQFF
j_call: TRBJ2-5; clone_size: NA; v_call: TRBV28; d_call: TRBD2; cdr3_nt: TGTGCCAGCAGTTTAGAAGCGGGAGGTGAGACCCAGTACTTC; cdr3_aa: CASSLEAGGETQYF
j_call: TRBJ2-7; clone_size: NA; v_call: TRBV15; d_call: NA; cdr3_nt: TGTGCCACCAGCAGAGATACAGGACCGCCCTATGTGCAGTACTTC; cdr3_aa: CATSRDTGPPYVQYF
j_call: TRBJ1-2; clone_size: few; v_call: TRBV6-6; d_call: NA; cdr3_nt: TGTGCCAGCAACTCCAATTGGGGGGACTACTATGGCTACACCTTC; cdr3_aa: CASNSNWGDYYGYTF
j_call: TRBJ2-7; clone_size: few; v_call: TRBV14; d_call: NA; cdr3_nt: TGTGCCAGCAGCTTACAGGGTATTTACGAGCAGTACTTC; cdr3_aa: CASSLQGIYEQYF